These 28 T cell receptor beta chains originate from one sample sequenced in a study of blood T cell repertoires in COVID-19. Data came from immunoSEQ multiplex PCR; TCRdb stores just in-frame clones and leaves some out. The sample lists fewer than 150,000 clones; around 85% were seen once. The sample comprised peripheral blood. These TCRs come from a man aged 70-80 years who had recovered from COVID-19.

The genes are TRBV9 and TRBJ2-7, with TRBD2 identical over 10 bases. The J segment lost 2 bases and the V segment lost 5 bases, leaving 10 bases of the junction unmatched. The CDR3 consists of 16 residues. CDR1 is SGDLS, CDR2 YYNGEE, per germline. The CDR3 is CASRDIGTSETYEQYF. The CDR3 coding sequence is TGTGCCAGCAGAGATATCGGGACTAGCGAGACCTACGAGCAGTACTTC.

The genes are TRBV7-9 and TRBJ1-5; weak D call: TRBD1 (5 bases). The length of the CDR3 is 17 residues. Per germline, CDR1 SEHNR and CDR2 FQNEAQ (reference sequence). V was cut by 0 bases and J by 0 bases, with 12 bases left in between. The CDR3: CASSLAAGLYSNQPQHF. CDR3 nucleotide sequence: TGTGCCAGCAGCTTAGCGGCGGGACTATATAGCAATCAGCCCCAGCATTTT.

This sequence joins TRBV9 and TRBJ1-2; 7 bases are shared with TRBD1. The CDR3 covers 15 residues. Germline V gene sequence: CDR1 SGDLS, CDR2 YYNGEE. Trimming at V came to 4 bases and at J to 6 bases, leaving 12 bases not matched to a gene. CDR3 coding DNA: TGTGCCAGCAGCCTACGACAGGGAACGGGTGATGGCTACACCTTC. Encoded protein: CASSLRQGTGDGYTF.

This rearrangement joins TRBV30 to TRBJ1-6; 7 positions match TRBD1. The CDR3 is made up of 16 amino acids. Germline V gives CDR1 GTSNPN, CDR2 SVGIG (reference sequence). V lost 0 bases, J lost 8 bases, and 10 bases stayed unmatched. The CDR3 protein is CAWSVGDRRWDSPLHF. For the CDR3, the DNA is TGTGCCTGGAGTGTGGGGGACAGAAGGTGGGATTCACCCCTCCACTTT.

The chain links TRBV6-5 to TRBJ2-1; 11 bases align to TRBD2. The junction had 6 bases not matched to a gene; V was cut back by 6 bases and J by 5 bases. CDR1 and CDR2 from the germline V gene are MNHEY and SVGAGI. The CDR3 runs 15 residues. The DNA of the CDR3 is TGTGCCAGCAGAGGGGGACTAGCGGTTAACAATGAGCAGTTCTTC. It translates to CASRGGLAVNNEQFF.

This sequence joins TRBV28 and TRBJ2-5; 10 nucleotides match TRBD1. The CDR3 consists of 15 residues. Unmatched junction bases numbered 10, after V lost 7 bases and J lost 5 bases. Germline-derived CDR1 and CDR2 are MDHEN and SYDVKM. This chain's CDR3 is CASTPLRDRGETQYF. The CDR3 DNA reads as TGTGCCAGCACCCCTCTCCGGGACAGGGGTGAGACCCAGTACTTC.

V usage is TRBV7-9 and J usage is TRBJ2-7; 14 bases line up with TRBD2. The J segment lost 2 bases and the V segment lost 7 bases, leaving 10 bases of the junction unmatched. The V gene's germline CDR1 is SEHNR and CDR2 FQNEAQ (reference sequence). The length of the CDR3 is 17 residues. CDR3 nucleotide sequence: TGTGCCAGCACGAGTCGGGGACTAGCGGGGGAGCCCTACGAGCAGTACTTC. Its protein is CASTSRGLAGEPYEQYF.

The V and J genes are TRBV5-6 and TRBJ1-4; TRBD1 might be the D (6 bases). This CDR3 is built from 14 residues. CDR1 SGHDT and CDR2 YYEEEE come from the germline V gene. V was clipped by 4 bases and J by 6 bases, with 13 bases between them. The CDR3 spells CASSPQGLDEKLFF. The CDR3 region has the DNA TGTGCCAGCAGCCCGCAGGGGCTGGATGAAAAACTGTTTTTT.

The gene calls are TRBV5-1 and TRBJ2-7, with TRBD2 identical over 9 bases. Germline V gene sequence: CDR1 SGHRS, CDR2 YFSETQ. With 2 bases clipped from V and 1 base from J, the junction kept 1 base outside the gene matches. This CDR3 spans 14 amino acids. DNA of the CDR3: TGCGCCAGCAGCTTTACTAGCGGGTCCTACGAGCAGTACTTC. Protein sequence: CASSFTSGSYEQYF.

The V and J genes are TRBV2 and TRBJ2-1, with D hard to call. CDR3 length: 11 residues. Deletions cut 4 bases from V and 8 bases from J, with 6 bases between. Germline assignment: CDR1 SNHLY and CDR2 FYNNEI. The CDR3 is CASSGGYEQFF. DNA for the CDR3: TGTGCCAGCAGTGGCGGTTATGAGCAGTTCTTC. The variable domain in full, with the rest retrieved from reference TRBV2 and TRBJ2-1, is EPEVTQTPSHQVTQMGQEVILRCVPISNHLYFYWYRQILGQKVEFLVSFYNNEISEKSEIFDDQFSVERPDGSNFTLKIRSTKLEDSAMYFCASSGGYEQFFGPGTRLTVL.

This clone was detected a few times. J is TRBJ2-2 and V is TRBV7-3; D call uncertain. Trimming stripped 1 base from V and 6 bases from J, with 9 bases between. The CDR3 extends over 14 amino acids. Germline-derived CDR1 and CDR2 are SGHTA and FQGTGA. DNA of the CDR3: TGTGCCAGCAGCTTAATGGGCCTTGCCGGGGAGCTGTTTTTT. Translation gives CASSLMGLAGELFF.

V usage is TRBV20-1 and J usage is TRBJ1-4, with TRBD1 matching 7 bases. Germline CDR1 and CDR2: DFQATT and SNEGSKA (reference sequence). V lost 3 bases to trimming and J lost 8 bases; unmatched junction nucleotides: 6. The CDR3 is made up of 13 amino acids. The CDR3 sequence is CSASTQGDEKLFF. The CDR3 DNA is TGCAGTGCTAGTACTCAGGGGGACGAAAAACTGTTTTTT.

Points on this clone: A junction boundary mismatches the germline segment, possibly from a read error. This chain links TRBV3-1 (or the pseudogene TRBV3-2) with TRBJ2-3, with 7 bases fitting TRBD1. The CDR3 contains 15 residues. The germline gives CDR1 LGHDT, CDR2 YNNKEL (reference sequence). CDR3 bases: TGTGCCAGCAGACAAGGGACAGCCGGCACAGATACGCAGTATTTT. It translates to CASRQGTAGTDTQYF.

The J gene is TRBJ1-5, the V gene TRBV19, with TRBD1 matching 9 bases. The CDR3 loop spans 15 amino acids. In germline, CDR1 is LNHDA, CDR2 SQIVND (reference sequence). V lost 5 bases, J lost 7 bases, and 9 bases stayed unmatched. CDR3 sequence reads: CASSSGQGKRQPQHF. CDR3 DNA sequence: TGTGCCAGTAGTTCTGGACAGGGGAAAAGACAGCCCCAGCATTTT.

Only a few counts were recorded for this clone. The V gene is TRBV7-2, the J gene TRBJ1-1; maybe TRBD1 (5 bases). Trimming pared 4 bases from V and 2 bases from J, leaving 14 bases between. This CDR3 has 15 amino acids. Per germline, CDR1 SGHTA and CDR2 FQGNSA. The CDR3 here is CASSSSRGGNTEAFF. The CDR3 nucleotides are TGTGCCAGCAGCTCATCGCGGGGGGGAAACACTGAAGCTTTCTTT.

The rearrangement uses TRBV15 and TRBJ2-2; weak D call: TRBD2 (6 bases). Germline loops: CDR1 LNHNV, CDR2 YYDKDF (reference sequence). V was trimmed by 0 bases and J by 6 bases, leaving 8 bases between them. The CDR3 covers 14 residues. Here the CDR3 reads CATSREWGAGELFF. Here the CDR3 DNA reads TGTGCCACCAGCAGAGAATGGGGGGCCGGGGAGCTGTTTTTT.

In this sample, this clone turned up a few times. V usage is TRBV3-1 (or the pseudogene TRBV3-2) and J usage is TRBJ2-2, with 10 bases fitting TRBD1. Germline V lookup: CDR1 LGHDT, CDR2 YNNKEL (reference sequence). The CDR3 totals 14 residues. Unmatched junction bases numbered 1, after V lost 4 bases and J lost 5 bases. CDR3 in amino acids: CASSRQGATGELFF. CDR3 DNA: TGTGCCAGCAGCCGACAGGGGGCTACCGGGGAGCTGTTTTTT.

This chain joins TRBV30 and TRBJ2-3, with 9 positions matching TRBD2. Germline V gene lookup returns CDR1 GTSNPN and CDR2 SVGIG (reference sequence). Germline trimming cut 4 bases from V and 6 bases from J; bases unmatched to any gene: 17. CDR3 length equals 17 residues. CDR3 sequence reads: CAWKPRRLAVVGDTQYF. In DNA, the CDR3 is TGTGCCTGGAAACCTCGGCGACTAGCGGTCGTCGGGGATACGCAGTATTTT.

The genes are TRBV7-9 and TRBJ2-2; possibly TRBD1 for D (5 bases). CDR1 SEHNR and CDR2 FQNEAQ come from the germline V gene (reference sequence). There are 17 residues in the CDR3. The V and J ends lost 6 bases and 1 base respectively, with 18 bases between them. The DNA for the CDR3 is TGTGCCAGCAGACCGAACAGGATAGGTAGGAACACCGGGGAGCTGTTTTTT. Its translation is CASRPNRIGRNTGELFF.

The rearrangement uses TRBV2 and TRBJ1-1, with TRBD1 matching over 9 bases. The CDR3 has 13 residues. The V gene end was trimmed by 10 bases and the J gene end by 5 bases; junction bases not matched to a gene: 8. Germline V gene data show CDR1 as SNHLY and CDR2 as FYNNEI. For the CDR3, the DNA is TGTGCCACCCAAAGACAGGGGGTTACTGAAGCTTTCTTT. This codes for CATQRQGVTEAFF.

V is TRBV5-1 and J is TRBJ1-2; 7 bases agree with TRBD1. J was trimmed by 0 bases and V by 2 bases; bases with no gene match: 4. This CDR3 has 15 residues. From germline, CDR1 is SGHRS and CDR2 YFSETQ. As DNA, the CDR3 is TGCGCCAGCAGCTTTGCAGGGGGGACTAACTATGGCTACACCTTC. Translating it yields CASSFAGGTNYGYTF.

This clone showed up just a few times. The J gene is TRBJ2-7, the V gene TRBV20-1; 7 positions match TRBD2. This CDR3 is built from 13 residues. The V and J ends lost 3 bases and 7 bases, in that order; junction bases with no gene match: 9. Germline lookup yields CDR1 DFQATT and CDR2 SNEGSKA (reference sequence). The CDR3 DNA reads TGCAGTGCTAGTACTAGCGCCAAGGGGGAGCAGTACTTC. The encoded protein is CSASTSAKGEQYF.

The genes are TRBV6-5 and TRBJ1-6; the match to TRBD1 covers 7 bases. V lost 5 bases, J lost 8 bases, and 6 bases stayed unmatched. This CDR3 contains 14 residues. Germline CDR1 and CDR2: MNHEY and SVGAGI. The CDR3 sequence: CASSNRGRDSPLHF. The CDR3 coding sequence is TGTGCCAGCAGTAACAGGGGCAGGGATTCACCCCTCCACTTT.

V gene TRBV30 combines with J gene TRBJ2-7; 7 bases are shared with TRBD1. CDR3 length: 13 amino acids. Germline V gene data show CDR1 as GTSNPN and CDR2 as SVGIG (reference sequence). J was trimmed by 2 bases and V by 6 bases; bases with no gene match: 7. The CDR3 reads CACDTGTAYEQYF. The CDR3 DNA is TGTGCCTGTGACACCGGGACAGCCTACGAGCAGTACTTC. Looking up the rest from reference TRBV30 and TRBJ2-7 gives the full variable domain: SQTIHQWPATLVQPVGSPLSLECTVEGTSNPNLYWYRQAAGRGLQLLFYSVGIGQISSEVPQNLSASRPQDRQFILSSKKLLLSDSGFYLCACDTGTAYEQYFGPGTRLTVT.

This chain joins TRBV29-1 and TRBJ2-7; the match to TRBD1 covers 7 bases. The CDR3 length is 15 residues. With V trimmed by 0 bases and J by 3 bases, 8 bases remained unmatched. Germline CDR1 is SQVTM and CDR2 is ANQGSEA. The CDR3 bases are TGCAGCGTTGAAGATCTACGCAGGGGGAGCTACGAGCAGTACTTC. This gives the protein CSVEDLRRGSYEQYF.

The gene calls are TRBV5-1 and TRBJ2-7, with D maybe TRBD2 (5 bases). Between the trimmed V and J ends, which lost 1 base and 1 base, there was a span of 12 bases. This CDR3 spans 15 amino acids. The germline CDR1 and CDR2 sequences are SGHRS and YFSETQ. This CDR3 reads CASSLTRGPSYEQYF. CDR3 nucleotides: TGCGCCAGCAGCTTGACCCGGGGTCCATCCTACGAGCAGTACTTC. Full variable domain (remainder filled in from reference TRBV5-1 and TRBJ2-7): KAGVTQTPRYLIKTRGQQVTLSCSPISGHRSVSWYQQTPGQGLQFLFEYFSETQRNKGNFPGRFSGRQFSNSRSEMNVSTLELGDSALYLCASSLTRGPSYEQYFGPGTRLTVT.

The rearrangement uses TRBV3-1 (or the pseudogene TRBV3-2) and TRBJ2-7; 12 bases fit TRBD2. The CDR3 is 19 residues long. The germline V gene has CDR1 LGHDT and CDR2 YNNKEL (reference sequence). The trim removed 1 base at V and 0 bases at J, leaving 10 bases unmatched. CDR3 sequence: CASSQGTSGAGWGSYEQYF. The CDR3 nucleotides read TGTGCCAGCAGCCAAGGGACTAGCGGGGCTGGGTGGGGCTCCTACGAGCAGTACTTC.

The rearrangement joins TRBV7-3 to TRBJ1-2, with D possibly TRBD1 on 5 matching bases. This CDR3 is built from 16 residues. V was clipped by 2 bases and J by 2 bases, with 15 bases between them. CDR1 SGHTA and CDR2 FQGTGA come from the germline V gene. The chain's CDR3 is CASSLGGAGSNYGYTF. CDR3 sequence (DNA): TGTGCCAGCAGCTTAGGTGGTGCAGGGTCCAACTATGGCTACACCTTC. Variable domain in full (rest from reference TRBV7-3 and TRBJ1-2): GAGVSQTPSNKVTEKGKYVELRCDPISGHTALYWYRQSLGQGPEFLIYFQGTGAADDSGLPNDRFFAVRPEGSVSTLKIQRTERGDSAVYLCASSLGGAGSNYGYTFGSGTRLTVV.